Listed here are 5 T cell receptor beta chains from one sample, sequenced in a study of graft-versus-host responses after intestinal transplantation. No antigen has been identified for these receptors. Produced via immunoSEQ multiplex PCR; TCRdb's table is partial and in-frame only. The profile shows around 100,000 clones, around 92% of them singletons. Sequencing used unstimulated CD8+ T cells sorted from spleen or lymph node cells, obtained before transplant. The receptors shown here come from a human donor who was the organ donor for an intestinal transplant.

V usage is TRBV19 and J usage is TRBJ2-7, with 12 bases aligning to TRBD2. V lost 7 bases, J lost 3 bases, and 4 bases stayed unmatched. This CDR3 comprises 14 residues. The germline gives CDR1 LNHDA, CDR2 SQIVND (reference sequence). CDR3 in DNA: TGTGCCAGTACCCTGACTAGCGGGAGCTACGAGCAGTACTTC. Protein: CASTLTSGSYEQYF.

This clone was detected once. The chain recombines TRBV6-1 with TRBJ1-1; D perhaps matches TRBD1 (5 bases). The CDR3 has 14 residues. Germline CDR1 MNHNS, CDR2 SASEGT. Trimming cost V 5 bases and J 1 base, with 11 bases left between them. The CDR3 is CASSPRGTNTEAFF. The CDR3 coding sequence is TGTGCCAGCAGTCCGCGGGGGACGAACACTGAAGCTTTCTTT.

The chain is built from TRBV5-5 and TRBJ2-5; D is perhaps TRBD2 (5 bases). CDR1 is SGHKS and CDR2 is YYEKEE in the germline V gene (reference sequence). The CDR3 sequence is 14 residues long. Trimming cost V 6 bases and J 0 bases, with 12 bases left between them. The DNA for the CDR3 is TGTGCCAGCAACAAGAGGGTTGACCAAGAGACCCAGTACTTC. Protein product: CASNKRVDQETQYF.

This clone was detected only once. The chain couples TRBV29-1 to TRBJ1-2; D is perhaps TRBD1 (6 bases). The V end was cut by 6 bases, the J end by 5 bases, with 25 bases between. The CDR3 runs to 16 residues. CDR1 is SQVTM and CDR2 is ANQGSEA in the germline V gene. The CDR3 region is CSVETPGQRGLYGYTF. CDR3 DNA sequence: TGCAGCGTGGAGACCCCGGGACAAAGGGGCCTTTATGGCTACACCTTC.

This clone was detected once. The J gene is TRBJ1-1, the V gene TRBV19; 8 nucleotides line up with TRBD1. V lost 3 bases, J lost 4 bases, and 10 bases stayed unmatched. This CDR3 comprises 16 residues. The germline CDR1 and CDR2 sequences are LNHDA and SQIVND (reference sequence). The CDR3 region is CASSIWSGGVGTEAFF. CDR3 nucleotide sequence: TGTGCCAGTAGTATCTGGTCAGGGGGCGTGGGCACTGAAGCTTTCTTT.